This T cell receptor (beta chain) originates from a study of T-cell reconstitution after alpha-beta-depleted transplantation in children. Study results and limitations: Several hundred graft clones that had expanded were reportedly the source of alpha-beta T cells about two months after transplant.

This clonotype was found many times. Its antigen remains unidentified. For TCRbeta, the library was prepared with unique molecular identifiers. TCRdb independently ran MiXCR on the PCR reads; one entry per CDR3 protein. The data hold some 150,000 distinct CDR3 sequences, with around 9% observed a single time. The CDR3 spans 14 residues. Germline V gene sequence: CDR1 SGHRS, CDR2 YFSETQ. With 3 bases removed from V and 3 bases from J, the gap between germline ends came to 9 bases. V gene TRBV5-1 combines with J gene TRBJ1-4; a weak D match, TRBD1 (6 bases). The material sequenced was PBMCs, mostly from graft donor cells, taken 180 days after TCRalphabeta/CD19-depleted stem cell transplant. This receptor was identified in a female patient under 10 years old who had a stem cell transplant for congenital amegakaryocytic thrombocytopenia, so the T cells may come from the graft donor. The chain's CDR3 is CASSSGTSNEKLFF. Written as DNA, the CDR3 is TGCGCCAGCAGCTCCGGGACATCTAATGAAAAACTGTTTTTT. Full variable domain (missing parts from reference TRBV5-1 and TRBJ1-4): KAGVTQTPRYLIKTRGQQVTLSCSPISGHRSVSWYQQTPGQGLQFLFEYFSETQRNKGNFPGRFSGRQFSNSRSEMNVSTLELGDSALYLCASSSGTSNEKLFFGSGTQLSVL.